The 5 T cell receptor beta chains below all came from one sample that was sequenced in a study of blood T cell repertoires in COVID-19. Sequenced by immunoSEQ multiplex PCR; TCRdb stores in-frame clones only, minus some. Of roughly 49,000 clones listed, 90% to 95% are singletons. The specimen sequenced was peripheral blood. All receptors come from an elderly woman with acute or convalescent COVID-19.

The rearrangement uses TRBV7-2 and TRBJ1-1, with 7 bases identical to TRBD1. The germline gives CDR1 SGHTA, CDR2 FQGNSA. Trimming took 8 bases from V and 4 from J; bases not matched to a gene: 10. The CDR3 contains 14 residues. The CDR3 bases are TGTGCCAGCGCCCTACAGGGGTTAGGCACTGAAGCTTTCTTT. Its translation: CASALQGLGTEAFF.

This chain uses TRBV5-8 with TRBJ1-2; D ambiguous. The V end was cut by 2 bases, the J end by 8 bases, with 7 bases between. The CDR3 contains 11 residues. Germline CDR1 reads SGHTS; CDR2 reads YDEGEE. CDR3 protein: CASSLYSGYTF. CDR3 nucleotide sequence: TGTGCCAGCAGCTTATACAGCGGCTACACCTTC.

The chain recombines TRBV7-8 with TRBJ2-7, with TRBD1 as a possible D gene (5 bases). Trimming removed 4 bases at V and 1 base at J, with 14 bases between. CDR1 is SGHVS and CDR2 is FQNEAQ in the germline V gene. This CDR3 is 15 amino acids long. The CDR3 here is CASSSTLGVSYEQYF. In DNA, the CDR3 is TGTGCCAGCAGCTCCACGCTAGGGGTATCCTACGAGCAGTACTTC.

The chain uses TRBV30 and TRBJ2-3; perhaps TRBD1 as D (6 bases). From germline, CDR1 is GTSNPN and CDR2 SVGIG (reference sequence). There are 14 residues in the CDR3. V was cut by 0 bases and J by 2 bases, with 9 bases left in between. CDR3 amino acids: CAWSVHRDTDTQYF. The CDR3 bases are TGTGCCTGGAGTGTGCACAGGGACACAGATACGCAGTATTTT.

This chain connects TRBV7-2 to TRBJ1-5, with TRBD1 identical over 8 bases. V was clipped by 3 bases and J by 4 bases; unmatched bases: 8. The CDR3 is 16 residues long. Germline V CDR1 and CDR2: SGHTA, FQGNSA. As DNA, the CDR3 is TGTGCCAGCAGCTTTGGCCCCCAGGGGGCGAATCAGCCCCAGCATTTT. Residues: CASSFGPQGANQPQHF.